This T cell receptor beta chain originates from a study of T cells in Graves' hyperthyroidism and ophthalmopathy (dated by TCRdb to the late 2010s). General notes on the study: Peripheral blood samples were taken at initial diagnosis, before any treatment was given. To identify distinguishing TCR V-J signatures, a discovery cohort of about 100 patients was used, comprising fewer than 45 with Graves' ophthalmopathy and around 57 with stable Graves' hyperthyroidism. The study also compared thyroid tissue and blood T-cell repertoires from roughly six Graves' hyperthyroidism patients. The paper reports TCR Vbeta CDR3 sequencing of approximately 130 peripheral blood samples: over 40 ophthalmopathy, approximately 74 hyperthyroidism and around 17 progressor patients. Whether ophthalmopathy could be predicted prospectively was tested in an independent validation cohort made up of fewer than 20 hyperthyroidism patients plus 17 patients who later progressed to ophthalmopathy. Once sampling was done, hyperthyroidism patients were given methimazole at a starting dose of 30 mg daily, whereas ophthalmopathy patients were given high-dose intravenous methylprednisolone. The roughly 100 discovery patients were randomly split 7:3 into training and test sets.

Stable Graves' hyperthyroidism was defined as no progression to ophthalmopathy during 18 months of follow-up. Hyperthyroidism patients were aged 18 to 65 years and newly diagnosed, with disease duration of less than 2 months. Exclusion was applied to patients with uncontrolled infections, other autoimmune diseases, pregnancy or lactation. Diagnoses relied on clinical symptoms, serum thyroxine and TRAb, thyroid ultrasound and orbital computed tomography. PBMCs were separated from roughly 10 ml of fresh peripheral blood using Ficoll-Paque density gradient centrifugation. Trizol reagent was used to extract total RNA, and RNA quality was then checked on an Agilent 2100 Bioanalyzer. Amplification of TCR beta CDR3 regions was carried out from RNA transcripts. For the first round of RT-PCR on the TCR CDR3, the HTBI primer set was used together with the Qiagen OneStep RT-PCR kit. Libraries were constructed in a second round of multiplex PCR, after which size selection and purification were performed. Libraries were sequenced paired-end with 100 bp reads on an Illumina HiSeq2000. The study's own analysis went as follows. SOAPnuke was used to process the raw data, throwing out any read that contained adapters or uncalled bases, had a mean Phred below 15, or lacked an exact constant-primer or identifier match. COPE v1.2.5 was used to merge the high-quality paired reads, and each unique nucleotide sequence was defined as a clonotype. Clonotypes were aligned to IMGT TRBV, TRBD and TRBJ reference segments using MiTCR v1.1. Only V-J combinations with frequency above 0.0001, covering 99% to 99.2% of repertoires, were analysed. A TCS score was defined as the ratio between F50 (clonal expansion) and ExV (chaos), using BLOSUM62-based TCRdist between CDR3 peptides within each V-J. Welch's t-statistics and random forest reduced 514 V-J features to 10 to 15, which were used in a naive Bayes classifier (R e1071). Starting from the raw public reads, TCRdb applied fastp trimming at Q25, assembled clones with MiXCR and retained in-frame beta chains. Duplicate CDR3 protein sequences are folded into a single record with the most common DNA and genes. TCRdb, rather than the study authors, made the V and J calls. The sample contains some 300,000 distinct CDR3 sequences, 16% of them found a single time. Around 35% of the sample goes to the ten largest clones.

This clonotype has a count of ten or more. The antigen it recognizes is unknown. Base quality data are lacking; no much larger clone is found one base away. The paper's findings and limits, for the study overall: Most expanded thyroid clonotypes (frequency above 0.001) were also detected in blood, suggesting blood repertoires may reflect thyroid immune responses. Sample size was not statistically predetermined, and investigators were not blinded to group allocation. Ophthalmopathy was separated from stable hyperthyroidism by a 13 V-J signature model, with over 85% sensitivity and 81% to 82% specificity obtained in cross-validation and 80%/75% obtained in testing. During validation, the model predicted progression to ophthalmopathy a median of approximately 7 months ahead of onset, with roughly 65% sensitivity and under 85% specificity.

V has 5 bases trimmed and J has 6 bases trimmed; junction bases matching no gene number 6. Taken from cysteine to phenylalanine, the CDR3 has 14 residues. The DNA shown is the 42-base CDR3, in frame from base 1. The sequence derives from a man aged 25-40 years with Graves' hyperthyroidism. What was sequenced was blood. The V and J segments used are TRBV12-3 or TRBV12-4 and TRBJ2-7; a stretch of 11 junction bases matches TRBD2. The CDR3 sequence is CASSRGTSGAEQYF. Read as DNA, the sequence is TGTGCCAGCAGTCGCGGGACTAGCGGAGCCGAGCAGTACTTC.